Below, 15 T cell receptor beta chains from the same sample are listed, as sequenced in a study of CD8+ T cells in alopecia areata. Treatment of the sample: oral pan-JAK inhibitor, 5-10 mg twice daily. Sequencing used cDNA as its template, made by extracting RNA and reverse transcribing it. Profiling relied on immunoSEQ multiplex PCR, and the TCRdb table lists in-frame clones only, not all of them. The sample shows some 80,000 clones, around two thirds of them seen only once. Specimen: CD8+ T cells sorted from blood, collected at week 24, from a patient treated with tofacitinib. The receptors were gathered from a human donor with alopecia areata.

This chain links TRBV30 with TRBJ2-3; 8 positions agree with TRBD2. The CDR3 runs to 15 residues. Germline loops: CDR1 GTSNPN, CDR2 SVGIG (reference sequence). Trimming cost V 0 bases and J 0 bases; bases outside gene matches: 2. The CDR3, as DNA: TGTGCCTGGAGTGTACTAGCGGATAGCACAGATACGCAGTATTTT. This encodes CAWSVLADSTDTQYF.

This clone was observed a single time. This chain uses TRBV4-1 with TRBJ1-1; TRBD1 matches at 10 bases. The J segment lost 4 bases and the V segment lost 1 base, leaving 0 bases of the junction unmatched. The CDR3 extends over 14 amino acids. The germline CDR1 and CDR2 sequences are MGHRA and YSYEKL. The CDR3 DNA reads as TGCGCCAGCAGCCAAGGACAGGGGGCCACTGAAGCTTTCTTT. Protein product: CASSQGQGATEAFF.

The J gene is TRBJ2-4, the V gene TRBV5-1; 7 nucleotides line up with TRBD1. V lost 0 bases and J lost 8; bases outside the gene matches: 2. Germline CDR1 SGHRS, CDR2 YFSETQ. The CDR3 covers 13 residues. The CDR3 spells CASSLGQGDIQYF. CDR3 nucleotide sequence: TGCGCCAGCAGCTTGGGACAGGGTGACATTCAGTACTTC.

The CDR3 reads CASSQEPGWVNTEAFF. Here the CDR3 DNA reads TGCGCCAGCAGCCAAGAGCCTGGGTGGGTGAACACTGAAGCTTTCTTT. The chain joins TRBV4-3 to TRBJ1-1; no firm D call. CDR1 and CDR2 (germline): LGHNA, YSLEER. The CDR3 has 16 residues. V lost 0 bases to trimming and J lost 0 bases, with 11 bases between them.

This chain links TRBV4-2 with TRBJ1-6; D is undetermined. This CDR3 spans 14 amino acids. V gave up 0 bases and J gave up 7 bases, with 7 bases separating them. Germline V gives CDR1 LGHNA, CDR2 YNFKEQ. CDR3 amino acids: CASSQDLLNSPLHF. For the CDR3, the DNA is TGTGCCAGCAGCCAAGACCTTTTGAATTCACCCCTCCACTTT.

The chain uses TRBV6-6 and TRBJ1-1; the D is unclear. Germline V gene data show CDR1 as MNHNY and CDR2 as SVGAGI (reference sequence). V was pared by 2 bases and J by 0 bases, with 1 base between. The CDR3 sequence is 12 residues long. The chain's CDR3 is CASSYLNTEAFF. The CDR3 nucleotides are TGTGCCAGCAGTTACCTGAACACTGAAGCTTTCTTT.

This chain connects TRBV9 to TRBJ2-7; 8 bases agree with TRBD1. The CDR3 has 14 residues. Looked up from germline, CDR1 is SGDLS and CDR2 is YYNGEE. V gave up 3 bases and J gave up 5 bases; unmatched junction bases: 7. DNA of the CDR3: TGTGCCAGCAGCGCAACAGGGGGTGCCGACGAGCAGTACTTC. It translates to CASSATGGADEQYF. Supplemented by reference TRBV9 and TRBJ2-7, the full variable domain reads DSGVTQTPKHLITATGQRVTLRCSPRSGDLSVYWYQQSLDQGLQFLIQYYNGEERAKGNILERFSAQQFPDLHSELNLSSLELGDSALYFCASSATGGADEQYFGPGTRLTVT.

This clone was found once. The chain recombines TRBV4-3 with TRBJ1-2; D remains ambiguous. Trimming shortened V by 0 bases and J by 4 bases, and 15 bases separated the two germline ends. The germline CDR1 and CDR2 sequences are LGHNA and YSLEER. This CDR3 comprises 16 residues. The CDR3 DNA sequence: TGCGCCAGCAGCCAAGATTTAACAGCAACCCTCTATGGCTACACCTTC. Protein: CASSQDLTATLYGYTF.

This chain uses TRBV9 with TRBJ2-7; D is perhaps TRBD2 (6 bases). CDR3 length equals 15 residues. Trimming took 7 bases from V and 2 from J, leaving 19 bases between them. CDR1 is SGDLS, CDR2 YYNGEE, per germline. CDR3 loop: CASVKGSSDPYEQYF. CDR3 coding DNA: TGTGCCAGCGTTAAGGGGTCTAGCGACCCCTACGAGCAGTACTTC. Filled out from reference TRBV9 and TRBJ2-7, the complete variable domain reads DSGVTQTPKHLITATGQRVTLRCSPRSGDLSVYWYQQSLDQGLQFLIQYYNGEERAKGNILERFSAQQFPDLHSELNLSSLELGDSALYFCASVKGSSDPYEQYFGPGTRLTVT.

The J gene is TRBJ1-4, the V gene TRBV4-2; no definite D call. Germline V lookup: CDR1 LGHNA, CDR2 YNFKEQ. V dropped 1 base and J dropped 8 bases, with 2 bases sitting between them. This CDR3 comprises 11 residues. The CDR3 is CASSQGEKLFF. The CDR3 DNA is TGTGCCAGCAGCCAAGGCGAAAAACTGTTTTTT.

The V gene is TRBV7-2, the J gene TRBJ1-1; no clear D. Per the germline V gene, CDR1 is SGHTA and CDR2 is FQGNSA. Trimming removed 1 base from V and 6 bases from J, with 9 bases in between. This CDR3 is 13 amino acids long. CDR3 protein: CASSLVPPPEAFF. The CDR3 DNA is TGTGCCAGCAGCTTAGTGCCACCCCCTGAAGCTTTCTTT.

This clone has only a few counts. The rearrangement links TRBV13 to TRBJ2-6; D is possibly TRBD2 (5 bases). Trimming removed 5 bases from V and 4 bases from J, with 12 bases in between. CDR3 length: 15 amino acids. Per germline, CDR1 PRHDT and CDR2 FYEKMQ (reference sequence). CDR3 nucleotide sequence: TGTGCCAGCAGCAGCGAGGCGGGCGGGGCCAACGTCCTGACTTTC. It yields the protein CASSSEAGGANVLTF. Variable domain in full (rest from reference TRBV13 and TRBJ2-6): AAGVIQSPRHLIKEKRETATLKCYPIPRHDTVYWYQQGPGQDPQFLISFYEKMQSDKGSIPDRFSAQQFSDYHSELNMSSLELGDSALYFCASSSEAGGANVLTFGAGSRLTVL.

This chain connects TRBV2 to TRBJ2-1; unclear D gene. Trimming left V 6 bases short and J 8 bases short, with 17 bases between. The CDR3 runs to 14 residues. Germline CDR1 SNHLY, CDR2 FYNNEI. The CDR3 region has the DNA TGTGCCAGCAGCATGACCGATAGAGTGGATGAGCAGTTCTTC. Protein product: CASSMTDRVDEQFF.

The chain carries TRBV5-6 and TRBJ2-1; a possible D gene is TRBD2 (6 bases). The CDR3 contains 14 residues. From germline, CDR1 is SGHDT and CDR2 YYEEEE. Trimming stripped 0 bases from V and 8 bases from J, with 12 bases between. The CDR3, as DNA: TGTGCCAGCAGCTTGGGAGTAGCGGATTATGAGCAGTTCTTC. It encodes CASSLGVADYEQFF. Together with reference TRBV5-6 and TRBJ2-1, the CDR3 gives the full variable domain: DAGVTQSPTHLIKTRGQQVTLRCSPKSGHDTVSWYQQALGQGPQFIFQYYEEEERQRGNFPDRFSGHQFPNYSSELNVNALLLGDSALYLCASSLGVADYEQFFGPGTRLTVL.

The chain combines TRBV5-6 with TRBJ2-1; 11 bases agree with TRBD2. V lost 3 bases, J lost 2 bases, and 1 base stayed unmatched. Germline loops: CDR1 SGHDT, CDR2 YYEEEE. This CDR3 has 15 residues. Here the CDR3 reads CASSSSGGPYNEQFF. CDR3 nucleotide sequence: TGTGCCAGCAGCTCTAGCGGGGGGCCCTACAATGAGCAGTTCTTC. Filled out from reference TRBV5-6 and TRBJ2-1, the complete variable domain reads DAGVTQSPTHLIKTRGQQVTLRCSPKSGHDTVSWYQQALGQGPQFIFQYYEEEERQRGNFPDRFSGHQFPNYSSELNVNALLLGDSALYLCASSSSGGPYNEQFFGPGTRLTVL.